One sample yielded the 12 T cell receptor beta chains listed below, sequenced in a study of blood T cell repertoires in COVID-19. This table comes from immunoSEQ multiplex PCR, and its TCRdb copy is limited to in-frame clones, with some not included. Counted here are just over 300,000 clones, roughly 89% occurring once; the ten biggest clones make up 1.8%. Input material: peripheral blood. These receptors were obtained from a woman between 25 and 40 years old with COVID-19, enrolled during active disease.

This rearrangement joins TRBV6-6 to TRBJ2-3, with 10 bases lining up with TRBD2. J was trimmed by 3 bases and V by 8 bases; bases with no gene match: 8. Germline assignment: CDR1 MNHNY and CDR2 SVGAGI (reference sequence). This CDR3 contains 15 residues. The CDR3: CASQERGGRTDTQYF. CDR3 nucleotide sequence: TGTGCCAGCCAAGAGCGGGGGGGCCGAACAGATACGCAGTATTTT.

The chain carries TRBV6-5 and TRBJ1-3; D is undetermined. CDR1 is MNHEY and CDR2 is SVGAGI in the germline V gene. The CDR3 is 13 amino acids. With 7 bases removed from V and 2 bases from J, the gap between germline ends came to 9 bases. The CDR3 here is CASTRTAGNTIYF. CDR3 in DNA: TGTGCCAGCACCAGGACTGCTGGAAACACCATATATTTT.

This chain links TRBV7-3 with TRBJ1-2, with D possibly matching TRBD1 (6 bases). The CDR3 spans 15 residues. Germline CDR1 reads SGHTA; CDR2 reads FQGTGA. V lost 4 bases and J lost 4, with 16 bases in between. The CDR3 DNA reads TGTGCCAGCAGCTCAGGGGTGGTACAGGGCTATGGCTACACCTTC. Translated: CASSSGVVQGYGYTF.

This clone appeared once. This chain links TRBV19 with TRBJ1-5; TRBD1 might be the D (5 bases). V was clipped by 1 base and J by 7 bases, with 17 bases between them. The CDR3 is made up of 16 amino acids. The germline V gene has CDR1 LNHDA and CDR2 SQIVND (reference sequence). CDR3 residues: CASSIAMGRGRQPQHF. The CDR3 DNA reads as TGTGCCAGTAGTATAGCGATGGGTAGGGGTCGCCAGCCCCAGCATTTT. Combining the CDR3 with reference TRBV19 and TRBJ1-5 gives the whole variable domain DGGITQSPKYLFRKEGQNVTLSCEQNLNHDAMYWYRQDPGQGLRLIYYSQIVNDFQKGDIAEGYSVSREKKESFPLTVTSAQKNPTAFYLCASSIAMGRGRQPQHFGDGTRLSIL.

The CDR3 here is CASSPGLGTEAFF. CDR3 coding DNA: TGTGCCAGCAGCCCGGGACTAGGGACTGAAGCTTTCTTT. J is TRBJ1-1 and V is TRBV7-9; D is possibly TRBD1 (5 bases). The V gene lost 5 bases and the J gene lost 5 bases, with 12 bases spanning the gap. Germline CDR1 reads SEHNR; CDR2 reads FQNEAQ (reference sequence). The CDR3 contains 13 residues.

This sequence joins TRBV3-1 (or the pseudogene TRBV3-2) and TRBJ2-7, with TRBD1 identical over 9 bases. The CDR3 sequence is 16 residues long. Trimming cost V 4 bases and J 6 bases; bases outside gene matches: 13. Germline CDR1 LGHDT, CDR2 YNNKEL (reference sequence). The CDR3 loop is CASSPTLGQGKSEQYV. CDR3 nucleotide sequence: TGTGCCAGCAGCCCAACTCTCGGACAGGGGAAATCCGAGCAGTACGTC.

The V and J genes are TRBV6-1 and TRBJ2-3; 13 positions match TRBD2. This CDR3 region has 17 residues. Germline loops: CDR1 MNHNS, CDR2 SASEGT. Trimming cost V 3 bases and J 6 bases; bases outside gene matches: 9. The CDR3 loop reads CASSDRTSGGRGDTQYF. The CDR3 DNA is TGTGCCAGCAGTGACCGGACTAGCGGGGGTAGGGGGGATACGCAGTATTTT.

This chain joins TRBV5-1 and TRBJ2-3; TRBD1 aligns across 8 bases. The germline V gene encodes CDR1 SGHRS and CDR2 YFSETQ. Trimming took 1 base from V and 10 from J; bases not matched to a gene: 5. The length of the CDR3 is 13 residues. CDR3 nucleotides: TGCGCCAGCAGCTTGACCGGACAGGGACCGCAGTATTTT. It yields the protein CASSLTGQGPQYF.

The rearrangement joins TRBV19 to TRBJ2-2, with a weak D call TRBD1 (5 bases). Deletions cut 3 bases from V and 3 bases from J, with 17 bases between. The germline V gene encodes CDR1 LNHDA and CDR2 SQIVND (reference sequence). CDR3 length equals 17 residues. The CDR3 reads CASSIEGHRTHTGELFF. For the CDR3, the DNA is TGTGCCAGTAGTATTGAAGGACATCGGACCCACACCGGGGAGCTGTTTTTT.

The V call is TRBV7-2, the J call TRBJ2-2; 11 bases fit TRBD2. Unmatched junction bases numbered 7, after V lost 0 bases and J lost 4 bases. The CDR3 sequence is 18 residues long. Germline V gene data show CDR1 as SGHTA and CDR2 as FQGNSA. The CDR3 sequence is CASSLAHLAGGITGELFF. For the CDR3, the DNA is TGTGCCAGCAGCTTAGCGCACCTAGCGGGGGGTATCACCGGGGAGCTGTTTTTT.

The chain is built from TRBV6-4 and TRBJ1-5; possibly TRBD1 for D (6 bases). CDR1 and CDR2 (germline): MRHNA, SNTAGT. There are 17 residues in the CDR3. Between the trimmed V and J ends, which lost 5 bases and 0 bases, there was a span of 17 bases. The CDR3 DNA sequence: TGTGCCAGCAGTCCCAAGACAGGACCTTATAGCAATCAGCCCCAGCATTTT. Translating it yields CASSPKTGPYSNQPQHF.

This clone was counted a single time. The chain links TRBV6-6 to TRBJ2-7; D unclear. From germline, CDR1 is MNHNY and CDR2 SVGAGI (reference sequence). The CDR3 totals 13 residues. The V and J ends lost 2 bases and 4 bases respectively, with 9 bases between them. CDR3 residues: CASSYVQYYEQYF. The CDR3 nucleotides read TGTGCCAGCAGTTACGTCCAGTATTACGAGCAGTACTTC.